Listed below are T cell receptor beta chains from one sample, sequenced in a study of response to subunit inactivated influenza vaccine. TCRdb re-analysed the RT-PCR reads in MiXCR, keeping a single row per CDR3 protein. The table includes about 160,000 distinct CDR3 sequences, about 11% detected once. The sample was CD8+ T cells sorted from PBMCs, taken about 23 months after vaccination. These receptors all stem from a man aged 50 to 75 who received an inactivated influenza vaccine. Each CDR3 is given with its conserved first and last residue. D genes are given only for firm matches. Clone size is shown for a subset of rows, as once, few, many or a class of expanded clone.

NA	TRBJ2-6	NA	16	TRBV28	TGTGCCAGCAGTTTGCTCCAGGAATCTGGGGCCAACGTCCTGACTTTC	CASSLLQESGANVLTF
many	TRBJ2-7	NA	14	TRBV12-3/TRBV12-4	TGTGCCAGCAGTCCGGCGGTTAGCTCCTACGAGCAGTACTTC	CASSPAVSSYEQYF
many	TRBJ1-1	NA	14	TRBV6-2/TRBV6-3	TGTGCCAGCACCCGATTAGGGGGTGGAACTGAAGCTTTCTTT	CASTRLGGGTEAFF
NA	TRBJ2-3	NA	15	TRBV10-3	TGTGCCATCAGTCGCATTGTAGCGGAGACAGATACGCAGTATTTT	CAISRIVAETDTQYF
few	TRBJ1-4	NA	14	TRBV27	TGTGCCAGCAGTGTCGGGTTGAGTGGGGAAAAACTGTTTTTT	CASSVGLSGEKLFF
many	TRBJ2-1	NA	14	TRBV29-1	TGCAGCGTTGAGTACCGGGACGGGAACAATGAGCAGTTCTTC	CSVEYRDGNNEQFF
many	TRBJ1-4	NA	13	TRBV5-6	TGTGCCAGCAGCCAAAACAGGGATGAAAAACTGTTTTTT	CASSQNRDEKLFF
many	TRBJ2-3	TRBD2	16	TRBV10-3	TGTGCCATCAGTGAAGGTAGCGGGAGAGGTTTGGGTACGCAGTATTTT	CAISEGSGRGLGTQYF
NA	TRBJ2-2	NA	17	TRBV7-8	TGTGCCAGCAGCTTAGGGGGGCTAGGGCTGGTGATCGGGGAGCTGTTTTTT	CASSLGGLGLVIGELFF
NA	TRBJ2-1	NA	16	TRBV16	TGTGCCAGCAGCCAATTTTTTAGCGACGCCTACAATGAGCAGTTCTTC	CASSQFFSDAYNEQFF
few	TRBJ2-1	NA	15	TRBV6-5	TGTGCCAGCAGTTTAGTACGGAATCTTAACAATGAGCAGTTCTTC	CASSLVRNLNNEQFF
NA	TRBJ2-7	NA	14	TRBV5-6	TGTGCCAGCAGCTTGGGGACTGGGAACTACGAGCAGTACTTC	CASSLGTGNYEQYF
many	TRBJ2-7	NA	12	TRBV20-1	TGCAGTGCAGGGGACACAGCCTACGAGCAGTACTTC	CSAGDTAYEQYF
few	TRBJ1-2	NA	15	TRBV7-8	TGTGCCAGCAGCTTAGCCGTAGGGAATCGGTATGGCTACACCTTC	CASSLAVGNRYGYTF
many	TRBJ2-1	NA	13	TRBV5-6	TGTGCCAGCAGCTTGGGTAGGGCGAATGAGCAGTTCTTC	CASSLGRANEQFF
NA	TRBJ2-3	NA	14	TRBV4-1	TGCGCCAGCAGCCAAGGGGGGGCCCAAGATACGCAGTATTTT	CASSQGGAQDTQYF
NA	TRBJ2-1	TRBD1	16	TRBV20-1	TGCAGTGCTAGAGTGATAGACAGGGGTGACTACAATGAGCAGTTCTTC	CSARVIDRGDYNEQFF
NA	TRBJ2-1	NA	13	TRBV24-1	TGTGCCACCAGTGATTTTGGTGACACCGAGCAGTTCTTC	CATSDFGDTEQFF
many	TRBJ2-7	TRBD2	14	TRBV5-6	TGTGCCAGCAGTCCGGGACTAGCGGGGAACGAGCAGTACTTC	CASSPGLAGNEQYF
few	TRBJ1-4	NA	15	TRBV28	TGTGCCAGCAGTTCCCCCGCCCCCGGGGGTGAAAAACTGTTTTTT	CASSSPAPGGEKLFF
few	TRBJ2-7	NA	14	TRBV20-1	TGCAGTGCTAGAGAGTCTAGCGCATCCTACGAGCAGTACTTC	CSARESSASYEQYF
few	TRBJ2-7	NA	13	TRBV2	TGTGCCAGCAGTGAAGGGGTGACCTACGAGCAGTACTTC	CASSEGVTYEQYF
many	TRBJ2-3	TRBD2	15	TRBV7-8	TGTGCCAGCAGCTTAACGGGGGGGCTCGCAGATACGCAGTATTTT	CASSLTGGLADTQYF
NA	TRBJ2-1	NA	14	TRBV7-9	TGTGCCAGCAGCTTTGGGCGGGACGGCAATGAGCAGTTCTTC	CASSFGRDGNEQFF
NA	TRBJ2-1	TRBD2	15	TRBV6-1	TGTGCCAGCGAGGGCCGGACTAGCGAAAAGGATGAGCAGTTCTTC	CASEGRTSEKDEQFF
few	TRBJ1-2	TRBD1	15	TRBV5-1	TGCGCCAGCAGCTCGGGGACAGGGGGCGTATTTGGCTACACCTTC	CASSSGTGGVFGYTF
many	TRBJ2-1	NA	17	TRBV19	TGTGCCAGTAGTACTTCGGGACTCCCAGGGCTCTACAATGAGCAGTTCTTC	CASSTSGLPGLYNEQFF
many	TRBJ1-6	NA	16	TRBV6-5	TGTGCCAGCAGTCACTTGCCTTTTGGGGGTAATTCACCCCTCCACTTT	CASSHLPFGGNSPLHF
few	TRBJ2-1	NA	15	TRBV15	TGTGCCACCAGCGGGGGAGTGGGGGTTGCCAATGAGCAGTTCTTC	CATSGGVGVANEQFF
many	TRBJ2-1	TRBD2	15	TRBV12-3/TRBV12-4	TGTGCCAGCACCCTAGCGGGGGGGCCCAACAATGAGCAGTTCTTC	CASTLAGGPNNEQFF
few	TRBJ2-7	TRBD2	15	TRBV7-6	TGTGCCAGCAGCTTACTAGCGGAGCAACAATACGAGCAGTACTTC	CASSLLAEQQYEQYF
NA	TRBJ2-7	NA	14	TRBV5-1	TGCGCCAGCAGCCACGGACAGAGCTCCTGCGAGCAGTACTTC	CASSHGQSSCEQYF
few	TRBJ1-1	TRBD1	13	TRBV20-1	TGCAGTGCTACGACAGGGGAAGTCACTGAAGCTTTCTTT	CSATTGEVTEAFF
NA	TRBJ2-1	TRBD2	18	TRBV11-1	TGTGCCAGCAGCTTTTTTGCCCTCGGGACTAGCGGGAACGATGAGCAGTTCTTC	CASSFFALGTSGNDEQFF
NA	TRBJ2-7	NA	14	TRBV4-2	TGTGCCAGCAGCCAAGGGTCTGCGGGGGCCGAGCAGTACTTC	CASSQGSAGAEQYF
NA	TRBJ2-5	NA	15	TRBV4-3	TGCGCCAGCAGCCAACAGGACTCTTCGGGGGAGACCCAGTACTTC	CASSQQDSSGETQYF
NA	TRBJ2-3	NA	15	TRBV27	TGTGCCAGCAGCGGGGGCGGGAGTCCAGCAGATACGCAGTATTTT	CASSGGGSPADTQYF
NA	TRBJ2-1	NA	13	TRBV5-1	TGCGCCAGCAGCAGAATAGGCCGGCCTGAGCAGTTCTTC	CASSRIGRPEQFF
NA	TRBJ1-6	TRBD1	15	TRBV29-1	TGCAGCCCAAGCACGGACAGGGGGGCCGACTCACCCCTCCACTTT	CSPSTDRGADSPLHF
few	TRBJ1-2	NA	13	TRBV7-3	TGTGCCAGCAGCTTATGGGAGCCCTATGGCTACACCTTC	CASSLWEPYGYTF
few	TRBJ2-2	NA	13	TRBV5-1	TGCGCCAGCAGCTTGGTCGAGGCCGGGGAGCTGTTTTTT	CASSLVEAGELFF
NA	TRBJ1-5	NA	14	TRBV12-3/TRBV12-4	TGTGCCAGCAGTTTAGATGGGACGAATCAGCCCCAGCATTTT	CASSLDGTNQPQHF
many	TRBJ2-3	NA	16	TRBV9	TGTGCCAGCAGCGGAGTCAACGGCGGGGGCACAGATACGCAGTATTTT	CASSGVNGGGTDTQYF
NA	TRBJ2-2	NA	13	TRBV29-1	TGCAGCGTTGGCGGGACATCCACCGGGGAGCTGTTTTTT	CSVGGTSTGELFF
many	TRBJ1-3	NA	13	TRBV20-1	TGCAGTGCATGGGACATTGCTGGAAACACCATATATTTT	CSAWDIAGNTIYF
few	TRBJ2-2	TRBD2	16	TRBV12-3/TRBV12-4	TGTGCCAGCACCCCTAAACTGCGGGAGGGCACCGGGGAGCTGTTTTTT	CASTPKLREGTGELFF
many	TRBJ2-7	NA	16	TRBV4-1	TGCGCCAGCAGCCAAGCGACGGAGAGTGAAACCTACGAGCAGTACTTC	CASSQATESETYEQYF
NA	TRBJ2-5	NA	14	TRBV11-1	TGTGCCAGCAGCCGAACGGGGGCAAGAGAGACCCAGTACTTC	CASSRTGARETQYF
NA	TRBJ1-6	NA	14	TRBV12-3/TRBV12-4	TGTGCCAGCAGTTTATCCAGAAACGGCTCACCCCTCCACTTT	CASSLSRNGSPLHF
many	TRBJ2-7	TRBD1	16	TRBV7-8	TGTGCCAGCAGCCAAATTTCAGGGGGAGCCTCCTACGAGCAGTACTTC	CASSQISGGASYEQYF
NA	TRBJ2-7	TRBD2	13	TRBV7-2	TGTGCCAGCAGCGCGGGACTAGTTTACGAGCAGTACTTC	CASSAGLVYEQYF
few	TRBJ2-7	TRBD1	16	TRBV24-1	TGTGCCACCAGTGATCCCCGGGACAGGGGGCCCTACGAGCAGTACTTC	CATSDPRDRGPYEQYF
few	TRBJ2-1	TRBD2	15	TRBV5-6	TGTGCCAGCAGCAGACTAGCGGGGGGGCCATATGAGCAGTTCTTC	CASSRLAGGPYEQFF
NA	TRBJ2-1	TRBD2	16	TRBV24-1	TGTGCCACCAGTGACTATACTAGCGGGACTTACAATGAGCAGTTCTTC	CATSDYTSGTYNEQFF
NA	TRBJ1-5	NA	18	TRBV19	TGTGCCAGTAGTATAGATCCTCTGGAAGGGTACGGTGATCAGCCCCAGCATTTT	CASSIDPLEGYGDQPQHF
few	TRBJ1-1	NA	17	TRBV7-9	TGTGCCAGCAGCTTAGCAGGGGTTGGATCTCTCCACACTGAAGCTTTCTTT	CASSLAGVGSLHTEAFF
few	TRBJ2-7	TRBD2	15	TRBV28	TGTGCCAGCAGCCCTACTAGCGGACGCTCCTACGAGCAGTACTTC	CASSPTSGRSYEQYF